The entry below describes one T cell receptor beta chain. Its antigen is currently unknown. In the same sample, other DNA sequences code for this CDR3. This entry comes from a study of cytomegalovirus exposure and HLA in healthy donors. Findings and limits, study-wide: In an earlier analysis, about 87% or about 30%: the productive usage of most TCR beta V segments. In a later analysis, at a false discovery rate of 0.05, roughly 17,000 TCR beta sequences matched HLA alleles. In a later analysis, HLA-associated TCR beta chains were more clonally expanded than equally common others. Among donors in an Asian-associated ancestry cluster, a later analysis reportedly found fewer N-insertions than the roughly 700-donor mean.

In the PCR, 60 Vbeta and 13 Jbeta primers were used. Generated by immunoSEQ multiplex PCR, the TCRdb table keeps only in-frame clones and is missing some. This sample carries 200,000 to 250,000 clones, less than 85% of them seen once, and the ten largest clones take approximately 0.63%. The J segment lost 2 bases and the V segment lost 6 bases, leaving 3 bases of the junction unmatched. This CDR3 region has 13 residues. Germline V gives CDR1 SNHLY, CDR2 FYNNEI. Sequenced material: PBMCs. The chain has TRBV2 and TRBJ1-1; TRBD1 agrees at 7 bases. This clonotype was sampled from a man younger than 35 in good health and CMV-seronegative. CDR3 DNA: TGTGCCAGCAGGAGACAGGGAAACACTGAAGCTTTCTTT. Its protein is CASRRQGNTEAFF.